The clone carrying this T cell receptor beta chain appeared a few times. The data originate from a study of patients and donors after allogeneic stem cell transplantation. The V end was cut by 4 bases, the J end by 0 bases, with 7 bases between. The CDR3 loop spans 14 amino acids. CDR1 and CDR2 from the germline V gene are MNHNS and SASEGT. From the RT-PCR reads, TCRdb called clonotypes with MiXCR, one entry per CDR3 protein. The profile shows over 150,000 distinct CDR3 sequences, 30% of them singletons. Sequences were obtained from blood, either unsorted or a sorted T cell fraction (not recorded which). The chain links TRBV6-1 to TRBJ1-3; no definite D call. The receptor was isolated from a human donor who was either an allogeneic HSCT recipient or a stem cell or donor lymphocyte infusion donor (not recorded which). It is not recorded whose cells these are; they may come from a transplant donor. CDR3 protein: CASSVLYSGNTIYF. As DNA, the CDR3 is TGTGCCAGCAGTGTCCTGTACTCTGGAAACACCATATATTTT.